This T cell receptor (beta chain) was sequenced in a study of T cells in Graves' hyperthyroidism and ophthalmopathy. Study outcomes and limitations: Ophthalmopathy and stable hyperthyroidism were separated by a 13 V-J model.

Each patient was aged 18 to 65 and had newly diagnosed hyperthyroidism of under 2 months' duration. Regions amplified from RNA transcripts were the TCR beta CDR3 regions. With the HTBI primer set, the TCR CDR3 went through a first round of RT-PCR. Each CDR3 protein gets one entry after TCRdb re-called the multiplex PCR reads with MiXCR. Of under 400,000 distinct CDR3 sequences in the sample, just under 25% are singletons; the top ten hold over 70%. About this clonotype: What it binds is not known.

There are 13 residues in the CDR3. Germline V gene sequence: CDR1 SGHDT, CDR2 YYEEEE. Trimming pared 3 bases from V and 7 bases from J, leaving 13 bases between. J is TRBJ1-1 and V is TRBV5-6, with D perhaps TRBD1 (6 bases). The sequence came from a man in his fifties with Graves' hyperthyroidism. The specimen sequenced was blood. The CDR3 nucleotides read TGTGCCAGCAGCTGGGGGCAGGGGCTTGAAGCTTTCTTT. Translation gives CASSWGQGLEAFF.